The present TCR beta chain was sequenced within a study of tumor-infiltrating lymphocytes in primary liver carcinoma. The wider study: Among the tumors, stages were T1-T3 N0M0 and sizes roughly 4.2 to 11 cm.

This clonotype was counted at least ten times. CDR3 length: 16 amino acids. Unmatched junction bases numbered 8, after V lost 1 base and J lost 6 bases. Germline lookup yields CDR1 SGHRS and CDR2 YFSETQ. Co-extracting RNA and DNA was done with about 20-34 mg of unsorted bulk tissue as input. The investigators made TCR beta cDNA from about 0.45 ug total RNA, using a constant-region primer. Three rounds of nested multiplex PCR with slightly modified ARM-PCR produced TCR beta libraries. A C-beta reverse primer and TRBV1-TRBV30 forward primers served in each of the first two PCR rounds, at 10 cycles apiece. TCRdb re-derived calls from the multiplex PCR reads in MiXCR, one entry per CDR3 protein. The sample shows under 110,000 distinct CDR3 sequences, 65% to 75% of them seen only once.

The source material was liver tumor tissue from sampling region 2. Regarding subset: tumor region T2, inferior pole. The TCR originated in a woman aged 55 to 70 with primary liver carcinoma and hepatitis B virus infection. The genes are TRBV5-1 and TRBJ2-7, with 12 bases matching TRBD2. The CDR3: CASSLTSGRTNSEQYF. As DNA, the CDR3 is TGCGCCAGCAGCTTGACTAGCGGGAGGACCAACTCCGAGCAGTACTTC. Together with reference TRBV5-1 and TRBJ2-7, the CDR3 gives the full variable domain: KAGVTQTPRYLIKTRGQQVTLSCSPISGHRSVSWYQQTPGQGLQFLFEYFSETQRNKGNFPGRFSGRQFSNSRSEMNVSTLELGDSALYLCASSLTSGRTNSEQYFGPGTRLTVT.